The T cell receptor beta chain under discussion was sequenced for a study of blood T cell repertoires in COVID-19. The wider study: Samples taken during acute and convalescent COVID-19 were collected in the United States, Italy and Spain.

CDR3 length equals 15 residues. CDR1 is MNHEY and CDR2 is SVGEGT in the germline V gene. V was shortened by 6 bases and J by 0 bases, with 15 bases between the two germline ends. The authors' processing: Amplifying reference gene primers gave estimates of nucleated cell counts. TCRdb's table, derived via immunoSEQ multiplex PCR, lists solely in-frame clones and lacks some. That table furnishes V, J and clone size, whereas the DNA furnished D and trimming. The sample shows approximately 310,000 clones, roughly 90% of them seen only once. Sequenced sample: PBMCs or T cells enriched from blood (not recorded which). The rearrangement joins TRBV6-2 or TRBV6-3 to TRBJ2-7, with unresolved D. The clonotype was recovered from a man in his 60s who had recovered from COVID-19. CDR3 in DNA: TGTGCCAGCAGCCCCCCGGGTTCTCTCTCCTACGAGCAGTACTTC. Translated: CASSPPGSLSYEQYF.